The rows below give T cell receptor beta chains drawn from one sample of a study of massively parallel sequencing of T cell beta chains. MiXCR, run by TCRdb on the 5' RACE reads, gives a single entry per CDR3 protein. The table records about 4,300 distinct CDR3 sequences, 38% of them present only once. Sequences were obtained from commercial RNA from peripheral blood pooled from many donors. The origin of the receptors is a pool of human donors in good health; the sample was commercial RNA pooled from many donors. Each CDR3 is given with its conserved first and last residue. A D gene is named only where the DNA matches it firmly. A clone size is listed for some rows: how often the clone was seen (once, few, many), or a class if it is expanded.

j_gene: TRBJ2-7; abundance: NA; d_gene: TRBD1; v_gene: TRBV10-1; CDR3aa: CASSRAQGAHEQYF; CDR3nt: TGCGCCAGCAGCCGCGCACAGGGGGCCCACGAGCAGTACTTC
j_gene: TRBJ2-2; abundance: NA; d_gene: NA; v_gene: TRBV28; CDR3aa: CASSWTPETGELFF; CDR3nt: TGTGCCAGCAGTTGGACGCCAGAAACCGGGGAGCTGTTTTTT
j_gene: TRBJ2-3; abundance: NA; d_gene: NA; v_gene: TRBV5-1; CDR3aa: CASSLAVGVTDTQYF; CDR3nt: TGCGCCAGCAGCTTGGCCGTAGGGGTCACAGATACGCAGTATTTT
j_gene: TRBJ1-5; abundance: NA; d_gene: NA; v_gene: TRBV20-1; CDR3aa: CSARGRQHSNQPQHF; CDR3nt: TGCAGTGCTAGGGGACGACAGCATAGCAATCAGCCCCAGCATTTT
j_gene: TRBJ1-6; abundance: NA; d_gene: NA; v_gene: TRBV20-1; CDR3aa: CSARETGQTNSPLHF; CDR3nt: TGCAGTGCTAGAGAGACCGGACAGACCAATTCACCCCTCCACTTT
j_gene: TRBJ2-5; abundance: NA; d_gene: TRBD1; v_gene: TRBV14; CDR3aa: CASSQGLTGTTETQYF; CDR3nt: TGTGCCAGCAGCCAAGGACTGACAGGGACGACGGAGACCCAGTACTTC
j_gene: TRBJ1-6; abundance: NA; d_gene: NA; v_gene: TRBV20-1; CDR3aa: CSARDAQNNSPLHF; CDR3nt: TGCAGTGCTAGAGATGCACAGAATAATTCACCCCTCCACTTT
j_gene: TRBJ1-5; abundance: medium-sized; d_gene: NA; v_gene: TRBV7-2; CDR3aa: CASSFQGNQPQHF; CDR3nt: TGTGCCAGCAGCTTTCAAGGCAATCAGCCCCAGCATTTT
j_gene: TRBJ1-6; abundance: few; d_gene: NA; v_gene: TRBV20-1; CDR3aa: CSAEQGGDNSPLHF; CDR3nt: TGCAGTGCTGAACAGGGAGGGGATAATTCACCCCTCCACTTT
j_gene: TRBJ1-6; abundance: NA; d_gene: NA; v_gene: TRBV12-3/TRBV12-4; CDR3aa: CASSLVLSSYNSPLHF; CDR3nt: TGTGCCAGCAGTTTAGTCCTGAGCTCCTATAATTCACCCCTCCACTTT
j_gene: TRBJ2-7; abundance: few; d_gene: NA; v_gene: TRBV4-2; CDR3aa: CASSPSRVTYEQYF; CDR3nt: TGTGCCAGCAGCCCTAGTCGGGTTACCTACGAGCAGTACTTC
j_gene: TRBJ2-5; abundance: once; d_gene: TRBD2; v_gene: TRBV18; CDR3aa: CASSPLAEQETQYF; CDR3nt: TGTGCCAGCTCACCCCTAGCGGAACAAGAGACCCAGTACTTC
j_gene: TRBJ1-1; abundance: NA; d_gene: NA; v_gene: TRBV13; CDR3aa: CASSPLGQNTEAFF; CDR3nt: TGTGCCAGCAGCCCTCTGGGGCAGAACACTGAAGCTTTCTTT
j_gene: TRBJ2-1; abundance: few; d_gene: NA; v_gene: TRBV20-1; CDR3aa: CSADTHLTYNEQFF; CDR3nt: TGCAGTGCTGATACACACCTCACCTACAATGAGCAGTTCTTC
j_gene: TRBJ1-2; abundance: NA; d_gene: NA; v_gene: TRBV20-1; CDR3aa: CSGSGYGYTF; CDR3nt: TGCAGTGGTTCAGGGTACGGCTACACCTTC
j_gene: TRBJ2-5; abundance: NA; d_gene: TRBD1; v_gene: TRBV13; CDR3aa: CASSPGQVRQETQYF; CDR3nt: TGTGCCAGCAGCCCCGGACAGGTCCGGCAAGAGACCCAGTACTTC
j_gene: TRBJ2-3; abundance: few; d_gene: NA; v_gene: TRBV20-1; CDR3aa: CSARDPLRAEDTQYF; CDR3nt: TGCAGTGCTAGAGATCCCCTGCGGGCCGAGGATACGCAGTATTTT
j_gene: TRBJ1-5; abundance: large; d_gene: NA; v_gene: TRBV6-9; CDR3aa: CAIARDQPQHF; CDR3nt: TGTGCCATAGCCCGGGATCAGCCCCAGCATTTT
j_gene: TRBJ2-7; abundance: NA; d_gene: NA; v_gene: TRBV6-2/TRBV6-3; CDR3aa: CASSYSTQNPSYEQYF; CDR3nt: TGTGCCAGCAGTTACTCCACCCAGAACCCCAGCTACGAGCAGTACTTC
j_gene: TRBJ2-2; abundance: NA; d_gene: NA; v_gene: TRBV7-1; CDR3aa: CASSSKEGNTGELFF; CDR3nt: TGTGCCAGCAGCTCAAAAGAGGGGAACACCGGGGAGCTGTTTTTT
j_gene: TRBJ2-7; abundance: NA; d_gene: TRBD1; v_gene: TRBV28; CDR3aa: CASSARGPYEQYF; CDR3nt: TGTGCCAGCAGTGCCAGGGGGCCCTACGAGCAGTACTTC
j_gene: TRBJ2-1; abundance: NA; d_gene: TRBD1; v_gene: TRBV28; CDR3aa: CASGQDSNNEQFF; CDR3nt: TGTGCCAGTGGACAGGATTCCAACAATGAGCAGTTCTTC
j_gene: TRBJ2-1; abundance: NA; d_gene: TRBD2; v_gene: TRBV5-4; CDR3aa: CASSLGEGPSYNEQFF; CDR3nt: TGTGCCAGCAGCTTGGGGGAGGGCCCTTCCTACAATGAGCAGTTCTTC
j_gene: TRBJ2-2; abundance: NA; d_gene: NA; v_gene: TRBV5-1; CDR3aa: CATTGPGTGELFF; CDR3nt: TGCGCCACCACAGGGCCCGGCACCGGGGAGCTGTTTTTT
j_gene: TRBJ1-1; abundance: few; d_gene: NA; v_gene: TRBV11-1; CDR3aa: CASSLARSNPEAFF; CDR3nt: TGTGCCAGCAGCTTAGCGCGGAGTAATCCTGAAGCTTTCTTT
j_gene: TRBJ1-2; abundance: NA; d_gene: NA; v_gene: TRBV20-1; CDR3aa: CSARRAANYGYTF; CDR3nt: TGCAGTGCTAGAAGGGCGGCTAACTATGGCTACACCTTC
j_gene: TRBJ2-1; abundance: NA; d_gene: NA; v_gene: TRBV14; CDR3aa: CASSQDRREQFF; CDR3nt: TGTGCCAGCAGCCAAGATCGACGGGAGCAGTTCTTC
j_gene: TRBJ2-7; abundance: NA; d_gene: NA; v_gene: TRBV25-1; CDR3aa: CASGEGAYEQYF; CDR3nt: TGTGCCAGCGGGGAGGGGGCCTACGAGCAGTACTTC
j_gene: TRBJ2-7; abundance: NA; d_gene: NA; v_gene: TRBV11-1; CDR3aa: CASSLASESYEQYF; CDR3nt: TGTGCCAGCAGCTTAGCGTCGGAGAGCTACGAGCAGTACTTC
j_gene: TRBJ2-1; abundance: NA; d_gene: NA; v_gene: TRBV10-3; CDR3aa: CAISEGNEQFF; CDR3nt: TGTGCCATCAGTGAAGGAAATGAGCAGTTCTTC
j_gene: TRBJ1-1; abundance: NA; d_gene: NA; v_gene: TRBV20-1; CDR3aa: CSARDAQGGNTEAFF; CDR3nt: TGCAGTGCTAGAGATGCGCAGGGAGGGAACACTGAAGCTTTCTTT
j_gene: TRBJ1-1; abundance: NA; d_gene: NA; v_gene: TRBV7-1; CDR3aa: CASSSRANTEAFF; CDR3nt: TGTGCCAGCAGCTCGAGGGCCAACACTGAAGCTTTCTTT
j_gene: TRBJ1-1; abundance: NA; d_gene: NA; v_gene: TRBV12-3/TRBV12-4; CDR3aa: CASSLAGGDTDAFF; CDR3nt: TGTGCCAGCAGTTTAGCAGGGGGTGACACTGACGCTTTCTTT
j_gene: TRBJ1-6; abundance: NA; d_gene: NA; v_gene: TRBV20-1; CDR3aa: CSARDQTYSPPHF; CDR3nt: TGCAGTGCTAGAGACCAGACGTATTCACCCCCCCACTTT
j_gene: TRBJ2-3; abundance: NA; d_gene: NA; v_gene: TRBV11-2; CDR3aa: CASSLDQPADTQYF; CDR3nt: TGTGCCAGCAGCTTAGATCAACCCGCAGATACGCAGTATTTT
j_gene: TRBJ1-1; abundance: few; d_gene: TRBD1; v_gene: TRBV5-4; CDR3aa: CASSLGGTGNTEAFF; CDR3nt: TGTGCCAGCAGCTTGGGTGGGACAGGGAACACTGAAGCTTTCTTT
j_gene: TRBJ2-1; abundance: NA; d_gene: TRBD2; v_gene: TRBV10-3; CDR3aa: CAISESRLAAHNEQFF; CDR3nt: TGTGCCATCAGTGAGTCGAGGCTAGCGGCCCACAATGAGCAGTTCTTC
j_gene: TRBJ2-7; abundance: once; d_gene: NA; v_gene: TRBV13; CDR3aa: CASSAGPFYEQYF; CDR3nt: TGTGCCAGTTCGGCCGGACCATTCTACGAGCAGTACTTC
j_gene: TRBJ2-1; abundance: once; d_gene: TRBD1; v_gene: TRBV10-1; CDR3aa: CASSEAGGLLFF; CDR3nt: TGCGCCAGCAGTGAGGCAGGGGGCCTGCTGTTCTTC
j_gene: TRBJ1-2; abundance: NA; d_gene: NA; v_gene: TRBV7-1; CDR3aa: CASTNGGDFGYTF; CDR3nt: TGTGCCAGCACCAATGGGGGAGACTTTGGCTACACCTTC
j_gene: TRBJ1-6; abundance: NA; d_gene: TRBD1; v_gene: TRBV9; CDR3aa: CASSDRGPYNSPLHF; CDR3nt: TGTGCCAGCAGCGACAGGGGTCCGTATAATTCACCCCTCCACTTT
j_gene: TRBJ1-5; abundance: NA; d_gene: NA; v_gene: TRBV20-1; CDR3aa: CSASTLRGNQPQHF; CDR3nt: TGCAGTGCTAGCACCCTGCGGGGCAATCAGCCCCAGCATTTT
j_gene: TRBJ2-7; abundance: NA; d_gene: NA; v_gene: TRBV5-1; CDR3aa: CASSLESANYEQYF; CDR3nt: TGCGCCAGCAGCTTGGAAAGCGCTAACTACGAGCAGTACTTC
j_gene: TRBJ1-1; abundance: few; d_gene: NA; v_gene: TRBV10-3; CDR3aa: CAISVPGRDTEAFF; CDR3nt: TGTGCCATCAGTGTGCCAGGGAGAGACACTGAAGCTTTCTTT
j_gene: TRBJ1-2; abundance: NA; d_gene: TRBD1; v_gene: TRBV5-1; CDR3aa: CASSTGQGAVGYTF; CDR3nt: TGCGCCAGCAGCACGGGACAGGGGGCCGTTGGCTACACCTTC
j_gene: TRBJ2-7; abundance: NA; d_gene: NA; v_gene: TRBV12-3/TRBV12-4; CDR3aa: CASSLLQGTYEQYF; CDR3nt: TGTGCCAGCAGTTTACTCCAGGGGACGTACGAGCAGTACTTC
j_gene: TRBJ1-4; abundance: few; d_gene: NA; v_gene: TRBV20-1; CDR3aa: CSAQGGENEKLFF; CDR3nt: TGCAGTGCCCAGGGCGGGGAGAATGAAAAACTGTTTTTT
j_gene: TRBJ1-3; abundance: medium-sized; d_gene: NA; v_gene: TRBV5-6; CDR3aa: CASSLGQGNTIYF; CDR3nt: TGTGCCAGCAGCTTGGGACAGGGAAACACCATATATTTT
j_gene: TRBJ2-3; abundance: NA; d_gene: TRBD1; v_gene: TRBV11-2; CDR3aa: CASSVDRGGDTQYF; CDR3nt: TGTGCCAGCAGCGTAGACAGGGGCGGAGATACGCAGTATTTT
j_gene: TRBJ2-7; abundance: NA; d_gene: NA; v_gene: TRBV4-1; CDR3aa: CASSQGGLIDHEQYF; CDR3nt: TGCGCCAGCAGCCAAGGGGGACTCATCGACCACGAGCAGTACTTC
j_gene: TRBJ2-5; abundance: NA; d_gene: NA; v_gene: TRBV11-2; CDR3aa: CASSSVGAETQYF; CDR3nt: TGTGCCAGCAGCTCGGTTGGAGCAGAGACCCAGTACTTC
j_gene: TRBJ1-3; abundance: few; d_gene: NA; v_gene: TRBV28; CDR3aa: CASSFFDRGNTIYF; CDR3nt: TGTGCCAGCAGTTTCTTTGATAGAGGAAACACCATATATTTT
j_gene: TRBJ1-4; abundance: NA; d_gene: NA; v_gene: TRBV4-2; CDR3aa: CASSQQGVKLFF; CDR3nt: TGTGCCAGCAGCCAACAGGGCGTAAAACTGTTTTTT